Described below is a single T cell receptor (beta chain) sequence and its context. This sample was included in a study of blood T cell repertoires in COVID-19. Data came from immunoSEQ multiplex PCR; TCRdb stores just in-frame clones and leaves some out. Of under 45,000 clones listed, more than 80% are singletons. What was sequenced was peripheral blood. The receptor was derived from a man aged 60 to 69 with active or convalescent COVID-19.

CDR3 DNA: TGTGCCAGCAGTTTACCTGGGAGGAATGAGCAGTTCTTC. Its protein product is CASSLPGRNEQFF. This sequence joins TRBV28 and TRBJ2-1; tentative D call: TRBD2 (6 bases). Deletions cut 2 bases from V and 7 bases from J, with 9 bases between. The CDR3 sequence is 13 residues long. Germline loops: CDR1 MDHEN, CDR2 SYDVKM.